This TCR beta chain was obtained from a study of blood T cell repertoires in COVID-19. TCRdb keeps only in-frame clones here, not all; method: immunoSEQ multiplex PCR. The repertoire has about 68,000 clones, about 92% of them found once; the top ten carry approximately 0.57%. The Seattle site enrolled patients during active infection and followed them longitudinally. J gave up 8 bases and V 3 bases, and 4 bases lay outside the gene matches. The CDR3 sequence is 14 residues long. In germline, CDR1 is MGHRA, CDR2 YSYEKL. The rearrangement links TRBV4-1 to TRBJ1-2, with TRBD1 matching 12 bases. The TCR comes from a man in his fifties with COVID-19, enrolled during active disease. Material: peripheral blood. CDR3 protein: CASSQGQGAQGYTF. The CDR3 DNA follows: TGCGCCAGCAGCCAGGGACAGGGGGCTCAAGGCTACACCTTC.